The 5 T cell receptor beta chains given below trace back to one sample, sequenced in a study of T cells after yellow fever vaccination. TCRdb itself ran the 5' RACE reads through MiXCR, one entry per CDR3 protein. Of roughly 150,000 distinct CDR3 sequences listed, under 8% were seen once; the top ten hold about 0.6%. This specimen consisted of CD4+ T cells sorted from PBMCs, obtained 10 days after the yellow fever booster vaccination. The receptors shown here come from a man between 25 and 39 years old who received the YFV17D yellow fever vaccine.

This clonotype occurred many times. The rearrangement links TRBV20-1 to TRBJ1-4; D not certain. The CDR3 is made up of 13 amino acids. Germline V gene sequence: CDR1 DFQATT, CDR2 SNEGSKA (reference sequence). Trimming took off 3 bases at V and 0 bases at J, with 5 bases between the two ends. The CDR3 bases are TGCAGTGCTAGGCAGGCAACTAATGAAAAACTGTTTTTT. This sequence encodes CSARQATNEKLFF.

This clonotype has a count of ten or more. This chain connects TRBV10-2 to TRBJ2-3; D is possibly TRBD1 or TRBD2 (5 bases each). The germline gives CDR1 WSHSY, CDR2 SAAADI. The CDR3 covers 13 residues. Trimming took off 3 bases at V and 5 bases at J, with 9 bases between the two ends. The CDR3 loop reads CASSDRDGDTQYF. For the CDR3, the DNA is TGCGCCAGCAGTGACCGGGACGGAGATACGCAGTATTTT.

This clonotype was seen many times. The chain employs TRBV5-5 and TRBJ2-4; D is possibly TRBD1 or TRBD2 (5 bases each). Trimming left V 2 bases short and J 5 bases short, with 17 bases between. Germline loops: CDR1 SGHKS, CDR2 YYEKEE (reference sequence). The CDR3 consists of 16 residues. The CDR3 here is CASSLRDVDSQNIQYF. CDR3 DNA: TGTGCCAGCAGCTTAAGGGACGTAGACAGTCAAAACATTCAGTACTTC.

This clonotype was observed at least ten times. V and J are TRBV3-1 and TRBJ2-1; 11 nucleotides line up with TRBD2. The CDR3 runs to 18 residues. Germline assignment: CDR1 LGHDT and CDR2 YNNKEL (reference sequence). The V segment lost 2 bases and the J segment 3 bases; nucleotides outside the gene matches: 9. CDR3 amino acids: CASSQRNLAGGNYNEQFF. The CDR3 nucleotides read TGTGCCAGCAGCCAAAGGAACCTAGCGGGAGGAAACTACAATGAGCAGTTCTTC.

This chain joins TRBV5-1 and TRBJ2-2; tentative D call: TRBD2 (6 bases). The CDR3 sequence is 17 residues long. Deletions cut 2 bases from V and 7 bases from J, with 21 bases between. Germline CDR1 SGHRS, CDR2 YFSETQ. The CDR3 reads CASSFGRDFLYGGELFF. The CDR3 region has the DNA TGCGCCAGCAGCTTTGGCCGGGACTTCCTTTACGGCGGGGAGCTGTTTTTT.